This T cell receptor beta chain was sequenced during a study of a mutant IDH1 vaccine in newly diagnosed glioma (dated by TCRdb to about 2021). Regarding the research as a whole: Patients were given eight vaccinations, in weeks 1, 3, 5, 7, 11, 15, 19 and 23, which matched visits V03 through V10. Six visits were used for peripheral blood collection: V03 (baseline), V05, V07, V10, V12 and V13. For exploratory analyses, longitudinal TCRB deep sequencing was carried out in more than 20 treated patients wherever samples were available. Before enrollment, most patients had been given radiochemotherapy with temozolomide as standard therapy, while the rest had received either radiotherapy alone or temozolomide alone. Vaccination started 4-6 weeks after radiotherapy alone, or was given together with temozolomide cycles in the groups whose treatment included chemotherapy. Of the approximately 33 patients who were treated, about 62% were male and approximately 40% were female, and the mean age was around 43 years.

Libraries were made using the immunoSEQ multiplex PCR assay. The hsTCRB Kit was used according to the manufacturer's protocol to amplify rearranged TCR beta chain sequences. TCRB libraries were sequenced on an Illumina MiSeq. Per the source publication's procedure: Demultiplexing, trimming and gene mapping were performed with the kit vendor's proprietary platform. In its TCRdb copy, this immuneACCESS table keeps in-frame sequences only and misses some clones. Where compared with another copy, unresolved V genes explain less than half of these, and the others have no known cause. That table supplies the V and J calls and clone size; D and trimming were determined from the DNA. Present in this sample are tens of thousands of clones, more than 85% of which were seen just once. The ten largest clones capture just over 0.55% of the sample. The CDR3 spans 13 residues, from the cysteine through the phenylalanine. This entry keeps only the CDR3 DNA: 39 bases, framed from base 1. V is shortened by 7 bases, J by 2 bases, and the region joining them spans 9 bases. The germline V gene (reference sequence) specifies LNHDA as CDR1 and SQIVND as CDR2.

General conclusions and limits of the study: Changes in the top peripheral T cell clonotypes picked up by TCRB sequencing did not appear to be linked to pseudoprogression. Selection of PBMC samples for TCRB deep sequencing was based on availability. Vaccine-induced immune responses across multiple MHC alleles were detected in 93.3% of patients. The authors stated that sample limitations prevented analyses of patient blood samples from being reproduced.

This sample's time point label indicates: week 5, during vaccination. Every vaccine dose consisted of 300 ug of a 20-mer mutant IDH1 peptide in Montanide, administered subcutaneously together with topical imiquimod. The donors had newly diagnosed IDH1-mutant astrocytomas of WHO grade 3 or 4 that showed loss of nuclear ATRX. The samples were drawn from NOA16, a multicentre, single-arm, open-label phase I trial in Germany that tested a mutant IDH1 peptide vaccine in humans for the first time. Genomic DNA for TCRB sequencing was isolated from EDTA blood with the DNeasy Blood and Tissue Kit. Worth noting for this clone: Its recognized antigen is unknown. No much larger clone exists at a distance of one base, and base qualities are not known.

Source: PBMCs, taken from a glioma patient whose treatment included an IDH1 peptide vaccine. The sequence derives from a woman between 45 and 60 years old with glioma. Recombination linked TRBV19 to TRBJ1-5; the D gene is perhaps TRBD1, on 6 matching bases. The CDR3 sequence is CASTDRGNQPQHF. The DNA sequence is as follows: TGTGCCAGTACGGACAGAGGCAATCAGCCCCAGCATTTT.